These 22 T cell receptor beta chains were all obtained from the same sample, sequenced in a study of blood T cell repertoires in COVID-19. This table comes from immunoSEQ multiplex PCR, and its TCRdb copy is limited to in-frame clones, with some not included. The sample lists a few hundred thousand clones, approximately 80% seen once, with about 2% in the top ten. The material sequenced was peripheral blood. These receptors were collected from a man aged 25 to 45 who had recovered from COVID-19.

The rearrangement links TRBV5-6 to TRBJ1-1; TRBD1 agrees at 7 bases. Germline trimming cut 0 bases from V and 4 bases from J; bases unmatched to any gene: 3. Per germline, CDR1 SGHDT and CDR2 YYEEEE. This CDR3 is built from 14 residues. The CDR3, as DNA: TGTGCCAGCAGCTTGGCAGGGGGTGGCACTGAAGCTTTCTTT. It specifies CASSLAGGGTEAFF.

The V gene is TRBV6-1, the J gene TRBJ2-2; 8 nucleotides match TRBD2. Looked up from germline, CDR1 is MNHNS and CDR2 is SASEGT. V was clipped by 3 bases and J by 6 bases; unmatched bases: 6. This CDR3 contains 15 residues. Written as DNA, the CDR3 is TGTGCCAGCAGTGACCAGCGGGGGATCTCCGGGGAGCTGTTTTTT. It is translated as CASSDQRGISGELFF.

The chain links TRBV9 to TRBJ2-2; weak D call: TRBD2 (6 bases). This CDR3 has 14 amino acids. The V gene's germline CDR1 is SGDLS and CDR2 YYNGEE. V gave up 6 bases and J gave up 3 bases, with 12 bases separating them. CDR3 nucleotide sequence: TGTGCCAGCAACGCGGGGTCGGACACCGGGGAGCTGTTTTTT. Translated, it gives CASNAGSDTGELFF.

This chain connects TRBV6-1 to TRBJ1-3, with D possibly TRBD1 on 6 matching bases. This CDR3 contains 13 residues. Germline V gene sequence: CDR1 MNHNS, CDR2 SASEGT. The ends were cut back, 3 bases at V and 10 bases at J, with 13 bases in the middle. The CDR3 loop reads CASSEGASRTIYF. CDR3 in DNA: TGTGCCAGCAGTGAGGGGGCCTCGCGGACCATATATTTT.

The chain combines TRBV7-9 with TRBJ2-2; 8 bases are shared with TRBD2. The trim removed 5 bases at V and 0 bases at J, leaving 8 bases unmatched. The CDR3 spans 17 residues. Germline CDR1 and CDR2: SEHNR and FQNEAQ (reference sequence). This CDR3 reads CASSLSGEGTNTGELFF. The CDR3 bases are TGTGCCAGCAGCCTTAGCGGGGAAGGCACGAACACCGGGGAGCTGTTTTTT.

This clone has a handful of counts. CDR3 sequence reads: CASGPSYQPQHF. CDR3 nucleotide sequence: TGTGCCAGCGGGCCGAGTTATCAGCCCCAGCATTTT. J is TRBJ1-5 and V is TRBV6-5; D is ambiguous. Germline V gene data show CDR1 as MNHEY and CDR2 as SVGAGI. V lost 8 bases and J lost 5, with 10 bases in between. The CDR3 is 12 residues long.

The V call is TRBV6-5, the J call TRBJ1-2; D possibly corresponds to TRBD1 (6 bases). Trimming took off 7 bases at V and 2 bases at J, with 17 bases between the two ends. The CDR3 covers 15 residues. Germline V gene data show CDR1 as MNHEY and CDR2 as SVGAGI. CDR3: CASTQTGTKNYGYTF. CDR3 sequence (DNA): TGTGCCAGCACCCAAACAGGGACGAAGAACTATGGCTACACCTTC.

The chain carries TRBV12-3 or TRBV12-4 and TRBJ1-1; D ambiguous. The CDR3 runs to 11 residues. V was clipped by 6 bases and J by 7 bases, with 9 bases between them. The CDR3 DNA reads as TGTGCCAGCAGCCTCTCTGTTGAAGCTTTCTTT. Residues: CASSLSVEAFF.

This clone was detected only a few times. The chain uses TRBV3-1 (or the pseudogene TRBV3-2) and TRBJ2-5, with D perhaps matching TRBD2 (6 bases). CDR1 is LGHDT, CDR2 YNNKEL, per germline (reference sequence). This CDR3 comprises 14 residues. Trimming shortened V by 4 bases and J by 1 base, and 10 bases separated the two germline ends. CDR3 sequence: CASSPPGVQETQYF. In DNA, the CDR3 is TGTGCCAGCAGCCCACCGGGGGTCCAAGAGACCCAGTACTTC.

V gene TRBV19 combines with J gene TRBJ2-1; D unresolved. V shed 1 base and J shed 8 bases, with 3 bases lying between them. Germline CDR1 LNHDA, CDR2 SQIVND (reference sequence). The CDR3 sequence is 11 residues long. For the CDR3, the DNA is TGTGCCAGTAGTATAGTCGATGAGCAGTTCTTC. It is translated as CASSIVDEQFF. Full variable domain (rest looked up from reference TRBV19 and TRBJ2-1): DGGITQSPKYLFRKEGQNVTLSCEQNLNHDAMYWYRQDPGQGLRLIYYSQIVNDFQKGDIAEGYSVSREKKESFPLTVTSAQKNPTAFYLCASSIVDEQFFGPGTRLTVL.

This chain joins TRBV5-1 and TRBJ2-3, with D possibly matching TRBD2 (5 bases). CDR3 length equals 17 residues. V gave up 4 bases and J gave up 0 bases, with 18 bases separating them. Germline values: CDR1 SGHRS, CDR2 YFSETQ. CDR3 protein: CASSLSTDWSSTDTQYF. CDR3 bases: TGCGCCAGCAGCCTAAGCACGGACTGGTCTAGCACAGATACGCAGTATTTT. Full variable domain (missing parts from reference TRBV5-1 and TRBJ2-3): KAGVTQTPRYLIKTRGQQVTLSCSPISGHRSVSWYQQTPGQGLQFLFEYFSETQRNKGNFPGRFSGRQFSNSRSEMNVSTLELGDSALYLCASSLSTDWSSTDTQYFGPGTRLTVL.

The table lists this clone with many counts. The gene calls are TRBV7-3 and TRBJ2-7; TRBD1 is a possible D gene (6 bases). Trimming removed 5 bases from V and 2 bases from J, with 13 bases in between. Germline V CDR1 and CDR2: SGHTA, FQGTGA. This CDR3 region has 14 residues. CDR3 sequence reads: CASSPRDKPYEQYF. The CDR3 coding sequence is TGTGCCAGCAGCCCCCGGGACAAACCCTACGAGCAGTACTTC.

This chain connects TRBV7-8 to TRBJ2-1, with D maybe TRBD2 (5 bases). The CDR3 spans 15 residues. Trimming stripped 4 bases from V and 5 bases from J, with 15 bases between. In germline, CDR1 is SGHVS, CDR2 FQNEAQ. The CDR3 is CASSSLGGLNNEQFF. CDR3 nucleotides: TGTGCCAGCAGCTCATTGGGTGGACTTAACAATGAGCAGTTCTTC. The whole variable domain, remainder taken from reference TRBV7-8 and TRBJ2-1, is GAGVSQSPRYKVAKRGQDVALRCDPISGHVSLFWYQQALGQGPEFLTYFQNEAQLDKSGLPSDRFFAERPEGSVSTLKIQRTQQEDSAVYLCASSSLGGLNNEQFFGPGTRLTVL.

J is TRBJ2-2 and V is TRBV7-2; 10 nucleotides match TRBD1. This CDR3 contains 15 residues. V gave up 5 bases and J gave up 7 bases; unmatched junction bases: 7. Germline V gene sequence: CDR1 SGHTA, CDR2 FQGNSA. CDR3 DNA: TGTGCCAGCAGCGAAGGGACAGGGGTTCTCGGGGAGCTGTTTTTT. Translated, it gives CASSEGTGVLGELFF. The complete variable domain, with remaining parts taken from reference TRBV7-2 and TRBJ2-2, reads GAGVSQSPSNKVTEKGKDVELRCDPISGHTALYWYRQSLGQGLEFLIYFQGNSAPDKSGLPSDRFSAERTGGSVSTLTIQRTQQEDSAVYLCASSEGTGVLGELFFGEGSRLTVL.

V usage is TRBV5-4 and J usage is TRBJ1-1, with a weak D call TRBD1 (6 bases). Per the germline V gene, CDR1 is SGHNT and CDR2 is YYREEE (reference sequence). This CDR3 spans 16 amino acids. Trimming stripped 3 bases from V and 4 bases from J, with 19 bases between. The CDR3 DNA follows: TGTGCCAGCAGCTGGGGCGAGGGGGTTAAAGGCACTGAAGCTTTCTTT. Its protein is CASSWGEGVKGTEAFF.

This sequence joins TRBV10-3 and TRBJ1-5; D gene uncertain. CDR3 length: 16 amino acids. Trimming took 0 bases from V and 6 from J, leaving 15 bases between them. The germline V gene has CDR1 ENHRY and CDR2 SYGVKD. The CDR3 DNA reads as TGTGCCATCAGTGAGTCGACTCCGGGGTCGGGTCAGCCCCAGCATTTT. Protein product: CAISESTPGSGQPQHF.

The chain employs TRBV6-5 and TRBJ1-5; 8 bases map to TRBD1. V shed 5 bases, J shed 4 bases, and the junction held 7 bases outside the gene matches. The CDR3 length is 15 residues. Per the germline V gene, CDR1 is MNHEY and CDR2 is SVGAGI. This chain's CDR3 is CASSIPDRVNQPQHF. The CDR3, as DNA: TGTGCCAGCAGTATACCGGACAGGGTGAATCAGCCCCAGCATTTT.

The chain combines TRBV6-1 with TRBJ2-3; 7 bases line up with TRBD2. Losses at the gene ends were 2 bases for V and 1 base for J; bases not matched to a gene: 6. CDR1 and CDR2 (germline): MNHNS, SASEGT. The CDR3 runs to 16 residues. CDR3 bases: TGTGCCAGCAGTGAACTGCCCGCGGGGGGCACAGATACGCAGTATTTT. As protein: CASSELPAGGTDTQYF.

The chain combines TRBV7-2 with TRBJ2-7; TRBD2 matches 8 bases. The germline V gene encodes CDR1 SGHTA and CDR2 FQGNSA. V dropped 0 bases and J dropped 4; count of bases not matched to a gene: 5. The CDR3 sequence is 15 residues long. As DNA, the CDR3 is TGTGCCAGCAGCTTAGCCGGGGGGGACGTATACGAGCAGTACGTC. It encodes CASSLAGGDVYEQYV.

CDR3 coding DNA: TGCGCCAGCAGCTTGGGTCGGACAGCCTATGGCTACACCTTC. Its protein is CASSLGRTAYGYTF. The V call is TRBV5-1, the J call TRBJ1-2; a possible D gene is TRBD1 (6 bases). The CDR3 has 14 amino acids. CDR1 SGHRS and CDR2 YFSETQ come from the germline V gene. Trimming took 0 bases from V and 4 from J, leaving 10 bases between them.

The gene calls are TRBV5-1 and TRBJ2-3, with 12 bases matching TRBD2. CDR1 and CDR2 (germline): SGHRS, YFSETQ. With V trimmed by 4 bases and J by 2 bases, 5 bases remained unmatched. The CDR3 runs to 16 residues. The CDR3 sequence is CASSTTSGRDTDTQYF. CDR3 nucleotides: TGCGCCAGCAGCACGACTAGCGGGAGAGACACAGATACGCAGTATTTT.

The CDR3 protein is CASSLILAGGIETQYF. CDR3 nucleotide sequence: TGTGCCAGCAGCTTAATCCTAGCGGGGGGGATAGAGACCCAGTACTTC. The chain couples TRBV7-8 to TRBJ2-5, with 12 bases that match TRBD2. The length of the CDR3 is 16 residues. The germline V gene has CDR1 SGHVS and CDR2 FQNEAQ. Unmatched junction bases numbered 5, after V lost 2 bases and J lost 4 bases.